This T cell receptor (beta chain) was recorded in a study of persistence of HIV-infected CD4 T cells. Study details: Anti-CD3/anti-CD28 stimulation activated a higher proportion of cells than antigen stimulation, with lower memory fraction.

This clone was observed a single time. Its antigen is not identified. Study-wide points: Degenerate expanded CDR3beta sequences were enriched among CMV- and Gag-responding cells. Bulk TCR data could not be restricted to HIV-1-infected CMV-responding cells.

The germline gives CDR1 PRHDT, CDR2 FYEKMQ (reference sequence). V lost 5 bases to trimming and J lost 5 bases; unmatched junction nucleotides: 12. The CDR3 has 18 residues. Cells were stimulated nonspecifically with anti-CD3/anti-CD28 magnetic beads. CD4+ T cells upregulating both CD40 ligand and CD69 were sorted as responding cells. These HIV-1-infected adults initiated suppressive ART in chronic infection. Sequencing used immunoSEQ version 4 in survey mode. The repertoire was sequenced with immunoSEQ multiplex PCR; TCRdb's copy has only in-frame clones and lacks some. The sample yields 37,000 or so clones, roughly 87% seen once.

The sequenced sample was CD4+ T cells sorted from PBMCs after 18-hour stimulation, obtained from a patient who received antiretroviral therapy. The clonotype was recovered from an adult man with HIV who was CMV-seropositive. This rearrangement joins TRBV13 to TRBJ2-5, with TRBD2 matching 15 bases. The CDR3 reads CASSTGTSGGSFLETQYF. The CDR3 nucleotides read TGTGCCAGCAGCACCGGGACTAGCGGGGGGTCTTTTCTGGAGACCCAGTACTTC. Variable domain in full (rest from reference TRBV13 and TRBJ2-5): AAGVIQSPRHLIKEKRETATLKCYPIPRHDTVYWYQQGPGQDPQFLISFYEKMQSDKGSIPDRFSAQQFSDYHSELNMSSLELGDSALYFCASSTGTSGGSFLETQYFGPGTRLLVL.